Below, 3 T cell receptor beta chains from the same sample are listed, as sequenced in a study of T-cell memory formation after mild COVID-19. TCRdb reanalysed the 5' RACE reads using MiXCR and keeps one entry per CDR3 protein. The sample consists of hundreds of thousands of distinct CDR3 sequences, roughly 17% of them appearing once. The sequencing sample was made of PBMCs or a T cell subset sorted from them (not recorded which). Receptor source: a man between 18 and 35 years old who had mild COVID-19 (a few samples of this study predate the infection). Cell type and time point are not known.

There are a few counts of this clonotype. DNA of the CDR3: TGCAGTGCTCAGACAGGGAATCAGCCCCAGCATTTT. Encoded protein: CSAQTGNQPQHF. The V call is TRBV20-1, the J call TRBJ1-5, with 7 bases matching TRBD1. Germline V gene lookup returns CDR1 DFQATT and CDR2 SNEGSKA (reference sequence). V lost 5 bases and J lost 4; bases outside the gene matches: 2. The CDR3 has 12 residues.

There are a few counts of this clonotype. V usage is TRBV4-2 and J usage is TRBJ1-1; 8 nucleotides match TRBD1. V dropped 5 bases and J dropped 4; count of bases not matched to a gene: 6. The CDR3 is 14 amino acids. The germline CDR1 and CDR2 sequences are LGHNA and YNFKEQ. The CDR3 DNA reads TGTGCCAGCAGCGACAGGGGAGCCGGCACTGAAGCTTTCTTT. Translated, it gives CASSDRGAGTEAFF.

This clonotype was counted only a few times. This chain joins TRBV6-5 and TRBJ2-5; D is perhaps TRBD2 (5 bases). The CDR3 is 15 residues long. CDR1 is MNHEY, CDR2 SVGAGI, per germline. Trimming took 5 bases from V and 2 from J, leaving 15 bases between them. CDR3 amino acids: CASSPQLVSQETQYF. The CDR3 DNA is TGTGCCAGCAGTCCGCAACTAGTATCTCAAGAGACCCAGTACTTC.